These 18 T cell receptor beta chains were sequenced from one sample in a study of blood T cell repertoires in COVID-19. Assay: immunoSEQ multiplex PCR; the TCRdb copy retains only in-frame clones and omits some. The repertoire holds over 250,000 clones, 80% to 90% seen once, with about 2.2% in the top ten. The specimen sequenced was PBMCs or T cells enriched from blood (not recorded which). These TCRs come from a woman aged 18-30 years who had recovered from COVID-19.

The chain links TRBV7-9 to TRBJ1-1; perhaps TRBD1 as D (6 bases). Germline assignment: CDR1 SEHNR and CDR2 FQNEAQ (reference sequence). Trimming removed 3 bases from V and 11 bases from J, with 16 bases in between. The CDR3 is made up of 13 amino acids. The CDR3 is CASSFQGKMDAFF. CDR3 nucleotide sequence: TGTGCCAGCAGCTTTCAGGGGAAGATGGATGCTTTCTTT.

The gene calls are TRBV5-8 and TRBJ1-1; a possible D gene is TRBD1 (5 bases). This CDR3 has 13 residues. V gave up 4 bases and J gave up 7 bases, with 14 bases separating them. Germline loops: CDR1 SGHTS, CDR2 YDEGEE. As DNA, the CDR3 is TGTGCCAGCAGCCCCCGACAGTACTATGAAGCTTTCTTT. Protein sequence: CASSPRQYYEAFF.

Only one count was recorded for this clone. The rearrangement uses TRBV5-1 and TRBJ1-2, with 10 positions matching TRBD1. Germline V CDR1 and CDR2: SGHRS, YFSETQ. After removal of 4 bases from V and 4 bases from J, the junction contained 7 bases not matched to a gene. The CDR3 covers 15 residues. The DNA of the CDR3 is TGCGCCAGCAGCGGGGGACAGGGGTTCTCCTATGGCTACACCTTC. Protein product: CASSGGQGFSYGYTF.

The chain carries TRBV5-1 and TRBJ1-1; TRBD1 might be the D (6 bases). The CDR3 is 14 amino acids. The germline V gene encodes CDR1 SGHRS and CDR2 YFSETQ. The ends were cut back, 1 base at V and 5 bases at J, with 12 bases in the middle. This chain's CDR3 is CASSLSGERTEAFF. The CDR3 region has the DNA TGCGCCAGCAGCTTGTCAGGGGAAAGGACTGAAGCTTTCTTT.

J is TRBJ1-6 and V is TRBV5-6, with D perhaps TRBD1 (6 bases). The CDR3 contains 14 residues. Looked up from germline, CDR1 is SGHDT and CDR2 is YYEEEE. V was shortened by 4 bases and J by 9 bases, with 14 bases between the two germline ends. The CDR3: CASSPQGLGSPLHF. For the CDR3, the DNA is TGTGCCAGCAGCCCCCAGGGGTTGGGTTCACCCCTCCACTTT.

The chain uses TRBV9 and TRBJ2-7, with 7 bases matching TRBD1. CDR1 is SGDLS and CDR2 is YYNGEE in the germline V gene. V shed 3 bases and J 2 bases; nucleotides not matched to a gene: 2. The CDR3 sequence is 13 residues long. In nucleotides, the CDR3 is TGTGCCAGCAGCGGACAGGGTACCTACGAGCAGTACTTC. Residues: CASSGQGTYEQYF.

CDR3 in amino acids: CATSRDAGGGALNTEAFF. Here the CDR3 DNA reads TGTGCCACCAGCAGAGACGCCGGCGGGGGGGCCCTGAACACTGAAGCTTTCTTT. The V and J genes are TRBV15 and TRBJ1-1, with D possibly matching TRBD1 (6 bases). Trimming removed 0 bases at V and 0 bases at J, with 17 bases between. The CDR3 has 18 residues. The V gene's germline CDR1 is LNHNV and CDR2 YYDKDF (reference sequence). Full variable domain (rest looked up from reference TRBV15 and TRBJ1-1): DAMVIQNPRYQVTQFGKPVTLSCSQTLNHNVMYWYQQKSSQAPKLLFHYYDKDFNNEADTPDNFQSRRPNTSFCFLDIRSPGLGDTAMYLCATSRDAGGGALNTEAFFGQGTRLTVV.

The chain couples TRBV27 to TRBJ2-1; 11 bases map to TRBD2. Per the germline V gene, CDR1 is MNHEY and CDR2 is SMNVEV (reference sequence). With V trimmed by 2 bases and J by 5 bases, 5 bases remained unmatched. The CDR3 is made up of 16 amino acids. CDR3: CASSLRKLAGDNEQFF. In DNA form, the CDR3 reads TGTGCCAGCAGTTTAAGAAAACTAGCGGGGGACAATGAGCAGTTCTTC.

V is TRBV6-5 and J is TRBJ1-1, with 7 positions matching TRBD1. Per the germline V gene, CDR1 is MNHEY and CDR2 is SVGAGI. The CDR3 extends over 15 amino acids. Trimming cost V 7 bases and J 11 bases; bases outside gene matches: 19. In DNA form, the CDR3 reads TGTGCCAGCAACCCAAGACAGGGTGGAGCAGTGGGGGCTTTCTTT. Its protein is CASNPRQGGAVGAFF.

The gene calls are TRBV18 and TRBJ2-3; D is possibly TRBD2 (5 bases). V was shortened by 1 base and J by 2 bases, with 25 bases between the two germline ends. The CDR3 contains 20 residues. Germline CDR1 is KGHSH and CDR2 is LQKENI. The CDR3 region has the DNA TGTGCCAGCTCACCACTCGGTGTAAGGGCCCGGGAATTAACCACAGATACGCAGTATTTT. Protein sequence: CASSPLGVRARELTTDTQYF.

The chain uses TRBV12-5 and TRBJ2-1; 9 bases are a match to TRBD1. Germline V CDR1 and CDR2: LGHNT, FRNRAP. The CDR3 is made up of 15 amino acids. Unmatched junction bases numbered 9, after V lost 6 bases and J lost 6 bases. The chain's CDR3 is CASGPGQGPPNEQFF. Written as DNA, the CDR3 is TGTGCTAGTGGCCCGGGACAGGGACCCCCCAATGAGCAGTTCTTC. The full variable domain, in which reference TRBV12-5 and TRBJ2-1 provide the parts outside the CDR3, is DARVTQTPRHKVTEMGQEVTMRCQPILGHNTVFWYRQTMMQGLELLAYFRNRAPLDDSGMPKDRFSAEMPDATLATLKIQPSEPRDSAVYFCASGPGQGPPNEQFFGPGTRLTVL.

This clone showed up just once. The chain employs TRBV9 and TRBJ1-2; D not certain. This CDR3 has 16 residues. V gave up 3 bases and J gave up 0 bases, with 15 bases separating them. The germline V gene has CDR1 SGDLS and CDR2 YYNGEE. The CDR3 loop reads CASSGGLRLANYGYTF. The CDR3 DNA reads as TGTGCCAGCAGCGGAGGATTGCGATTAGCTAACTATGGCTACACCTTC. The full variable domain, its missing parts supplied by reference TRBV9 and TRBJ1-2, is DSGVTQTPKHLITATGQRVTLRCSPRSGDLSVYWYQQSLDQGLQFLIQYYNGEERAKGNILERFSAQQFPDLHSELNLSSLELGDSALYFCASSGGLRLANYGYTFGSGTRLTVV.

CDR3 amino acids: CASSFDFRENTEAFF. DNA for the CDR3: TGTGCCAGCAGTTTCGACTTCAGAGAGAACACTGAAGCTTTCTTT. V is TRBV28 and J is TRBJ1-1; D is unresolved. The CDR3 is 15 residues long. Trimming removed 3 bases at V and 1 base at J, with 12 bases between. Germline V gene sequence: CDR1 MDHEN, CDR2 SYDVKM.

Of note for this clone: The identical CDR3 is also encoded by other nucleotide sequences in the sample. CDR3 residues: CASSIGGSYEQYF. CDR3 nucleotides: TGTGCCAGTAGTATAGGCGGGAGCTACGAGCAGTACTTC. The rearrangement joins TRBV19 to TRBJ2-7; TRBD2 matches at 7 bases. V was clipped by 1 base and J by 3 bases; unmatched bases: 0. This CDR3 is 13 amino acids long. Per germline, CDR1 LNHDA and CDR2 SQIVND (reference sequence).

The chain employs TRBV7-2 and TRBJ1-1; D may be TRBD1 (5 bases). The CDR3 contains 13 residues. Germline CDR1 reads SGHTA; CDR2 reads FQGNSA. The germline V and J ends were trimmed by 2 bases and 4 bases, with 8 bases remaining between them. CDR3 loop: CASSLQRGTEAFF. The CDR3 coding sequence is TGTGCCAGCAGCTTACAAAGGGGCACTGAAGCTTTCTTT.

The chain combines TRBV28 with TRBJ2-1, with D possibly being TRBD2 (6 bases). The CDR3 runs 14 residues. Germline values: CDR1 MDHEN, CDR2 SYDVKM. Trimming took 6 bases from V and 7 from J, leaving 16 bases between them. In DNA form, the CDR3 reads TGTGCCAGCAGAGGCGGGGCCCTTGGAAATGAGCAGTTCTTC. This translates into CASRGGALGNEQFF.

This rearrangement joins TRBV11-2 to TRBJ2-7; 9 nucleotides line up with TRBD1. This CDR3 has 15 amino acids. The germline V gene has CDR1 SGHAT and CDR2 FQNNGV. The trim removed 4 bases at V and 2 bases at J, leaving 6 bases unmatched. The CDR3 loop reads CASSSRTGATYEQYF. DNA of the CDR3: TGTGCCAGCAGCTCCCGGACAGGGGCGACCTACGAGCAGTACTTC.

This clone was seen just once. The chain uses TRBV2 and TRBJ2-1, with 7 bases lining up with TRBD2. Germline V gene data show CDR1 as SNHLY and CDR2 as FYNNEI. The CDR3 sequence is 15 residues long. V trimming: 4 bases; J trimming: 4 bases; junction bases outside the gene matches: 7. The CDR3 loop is CASSGERGNYNEQFF. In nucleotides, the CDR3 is TGTGCCAGCAGTGGAGAGCGGGGTAATTACAATGAGCAGTTCTTC.